These T cell receptor beta chains were read from a single sample in a study of shared clonotypes between healthy human individuals. Assay: immunoSEQ multiplex PCR; the TCRdb copy retains only in-frame clones and omits some. The sample lists 500,000 to 700,000 clones, roughly 95% occurring once. The sample taken for sequencing was naive CD8+ T cells sorted from blood. These TCRs come from a woman aged 25 to 39 in good health. CDR3s include the opening cysteine and the closing phenylalanine or tryptophan. Expanded clones get a size class; other rows say once, few or many, or leave the size out.

clone_size	v_call	cdr3_aa
once	TRBV13	CASSLGQTYEQYF
-	TRBV28	CASNLLVGAYNEQFF
-	TRBV7-6	CASSSTRATETQYF
-	TRBV27	CASSLSGSRFTEAFF
-	TRBV27	CASSFPPVGNTGELFF
-	TRBV19	CASSIMLNTGELFF
-	TRBV25-1	CASTRPPSGKYSYEQYF
-	TRBV30	CAWGEQYF
-	TRBV14	CASSQGSHEQETQYF
-	TRBV7-9	CASSGGYYEQYF
-	TRBV19	CASSMGGAGQPQHF
-	TRBV27	CASSLSGGPQHF
-	TRBV5-8	CASSFLVGNTEAFF
-	TRBV5-4	CASSPQLISLNTEAFF
-	TRBV5-1	CASRVGSLNEQFF
-	TRBV19	CASNPGQGYGEQYF
-	TRBV2	CASKTTETYNYGYTF
-	TRBV10-1	CASTTEAGELFF
-	TRBV9	CASSTNLGGQSNYGYTF
-	TRBV30	CAWSVGEMNTEAFF
-	TRBV28	CASSLWSLNTGELFF
-	TRBV5-4	CASSLGTAIEAFF
-	TRBV13	CASSFRLAGASGTDTQYF
-	TRBV11-2	CASSLVSRDTQYF
-	TRBV28	CASSFRVGSTEAFF
-	TRBV28	CASSPGQGLGETQYF